This TCR beta chain stems from a study of metastatic and nonmetastatic thyroid tumors. Study-level background: Where malignant and benign thyroid patients were concerned, repertoires were compared across blood and tumor or nodule tissue. Study observations and caveats: Reports indicated that malignant thyroid tumors showed significantly higher TCR beta diversity than benign nodules did, in blood and tumor.

In the source study's methods: Researchers built a distant-metastasis classifier for papillary thyroid cancer that drew on CDR3 differences across clinicopathological groups. TCRdb used MiXCR to call clones anew from the PCR reads. TCRdb, not the original authors, processed these V and J calls. The sample has some 20,000 clones, roughly 15% seen once; the top ten hold under 20%. All patients were treatment-naive before thyroid surgery. A note on this clone: Its antigen is currently unknown.

The sequenced sample consisted of blood. This TCR came from a male donor with papillary thyroid cancer or a benign thyroid nodule (not recorded which). Some clones in this sample may be carry-over from other donors' samples.

DNA of the CDR3: TGTGCCAGCAGGCGGACTAGCGGATTCTACGAGCAGTACTTC. This codes for CASRRTSGFYEQYF. The V gene is TRBV2, the J gene TRBJ2-7; 10 nucleotides align to TRBD2. J was trimmed by 3 bases and V by 6 bases; bases with no gene match: 5. From germline, CDR1 is SNHLY and CDR2 FYNNEI. The CDR3 is 14 residues long.